This T cell receptor (beta chain) stems from a study of blood T cell repertoires in COVID-19. This clone is a singleton in its sample. Clones were sequenced by immunoSEQ multiplex PCR, and TCRdb holds only the in-frame ones, with some missing. The sample lists under 250,000 clones, 70% to 90% occurring once. The CDR3 has 12 residues. Germline V gene lookup returns CDR1 SQVTM and CDR2 ANQGSEA. Trimming took off 7 bases at V and 1 base at J, with 10 bases between the two ends. Source material: peripheral blood. The receptor was derived from a man older than 75 with acute or convalescent COVID-19. The chain has TRBV29-1 and TRBJ1-1; D not certain. CDR3 bases: TGCAGCGCTGTCTCGGGGAACACTGAAGCTTTCTTT. As protein: CSAVSGNTEAFF.